The 6 T cell receptor beta chains reported below all come from one sample, sequenced in a study of post-analysis software for immune sequencing data. The antigens of these receptors remain unknown. Presence of unique molecular identifiers characterized the TCR beta cDNA libraries. TCRdb processed the PCR reads anew with MiXCR; each CDR3 protein has one entry. The profile shows approximately 660,000 distinct CDR3 sequences, approximately 60% of them singletons. Study conclusions and caveats: TRBV segments more frequent in patients than in controls numbered a few and included TRBV5-6, TRBV5-1 and TRBV20-1.

The sequencing sample was made of blood. The source of these receptors is a girl aged 2 to 10 with multiple sclerosis.

V and J are TRBV11-3 and TRBJ1-2; D gene unclear. CDR1 is SGHNT and CDR2 is YENEEA in the germline V gene. The V and J ends lost 0 bases and 13 bases respectively, with 15 bases between them. The CDR3 consists of 13 residues. CDR3 loop: CASSLDGSGRITF. The CDR3 coding sequence is TGTGCCAGCAGCTTAGACGGGTCTGGGAGAATCACCTTC.

This chain connects TRBV12-5 to TRBJ2-1, with D possibly TRBD1 on 6 matching bases. V lost 6 bases, J lost 9 bases, and 18 bases lay in between. The CDR3 runs to 14 residues. The germline gives CDR1 LGHNT, CDR2 FRNRAP. In DNA form, the CDR3 reads TGTGCTAGTGGCCCCGACCCAACAGGGACTGAGCAGTTCTTC. It specifies CASGPDPTGTEQFF. Full variable domain (outside the CDR3, taken from reference TRBV12-5 and TRBJ2-1): DARVTQTPRHKVTEMGQEVTMRCQPILGHNTVFWYRQTMMQGLELLAYFRNRAPLDDSGMPKDRFSAEMPDATLATLKIQPSEPRDSAVYFCASGPDPTGTEQFFGPGTRLTVL.

The gene calls are TRBV20-1 and TRBJ2-4; 8 nucleotides align to TRBD1. The DNA end favors TRBJ2-7, so the J call may be wrong. Per germline, CDR1 DFQATT and CDR2 SNEGSKA (reference sequence). There are 12 residues in the CDR3. The CDR3 nucleotides read TGCAGTGCTAGCCCAGGGGGCTTCGAGCAGTACTTC. Translating gives CSASPGGFEQYF.

J is TRBJ2-1 and V is TRBV3-1, with 8 bases fitting TRBD2. Germline CDR1 is LGHDT and CDR2 is YNNKEL (reference sequence). The junction had 16 bases not matched to a gene; V was cut back by 6 bases and J by 6 bases. The CDR3 loop spans 17 amino acids. This CDR3 is CASSQPGLGIPSNEQFF. Here the CDR3 DNA reads TGTGCCAGCAGTCAACCGGGACTAGGGATTCCGAGCAATGAGCAGTTCTTC.

The V gene is TRBV2, the J gene TRBJ2-5; D remains ambiguous. V was trimmed by 6 bases and J by 1 base, leaving 9 bases between them. The CDR3 runs 13 residues. Germline CDR1 reads SNHLY; CDR2 reads FYNNEI. Here the CDR3 reads CASRRTFQETQYF. CDR3 DNA sequence: TGTGCCAGCAGACGCACCTTCCAAGAGACCCAGTACTTC.

The gene calls are TRBV15 and TRBJ2-1, with D uncertain. The J call may be incorrect, as the DNA end agrees better with TRBJ2-7. The germline gives CDR1 LNHNV, CDR2 YYDKDF (reference sequence). This CDR3 is built from 14 residues. CDR3: CATGNRVTYNEQYF. The CDR3 DNA reads as TGTGCCACCGGCAATCGCGTAACCTACAATGAGCAGTACTTC.